The clone carrying this TCR beta chain was counted a few times. No antigen is known for it. Sequencing ends 3 residues short of the CDR3 end; the germline J gene provides the rest. Patients and controls were mostly of Caucasian heritage. This record comes from a study of T cell clonality in common variable immunodeficiency. The V end lost 0 bases, the J end lost 7 bases, and 16 bases lay between the germline ends. The CDR3 contains 16 residues. Germline loops: CDR1 LNHDA, CDR2 SQIVND (reference sequence). The table came from immunoSEQ multiplex PCR; TCRdb's copy has only in-frame clones and leaves some out. The sample has fewer than 65,000 clones, none seen only once. Study-level findings and limits: What drives increased CVID clonality needs T cell subpopulation sequencing.

The chain carries TRBV19 and TRBJ1-5; maybe TRBD1 (6 bases). The clonotype comes from a person aged 18 to 75 in good health. Source material: peripheral blood mononuclear cells. The DNA read from the CDR3 is TGTGCCAGTAGTATAGAAAACGCAGGGGCCACGCAGCCC. This sequence encodes CASSIENAGATQP. The whole CDR3 region reads CASSIENAGATQPQHF.